Listed here are 3 T cell receptor beta chains from one sample, sequenced in a study of shared clonotypes between healthy human individuals. The assay was immunoSEQ multiplex PCR, and TCRdb's table has in-frame clones only and misses some. This sample has some 2.1 million clones, with approximately 95% found just once. Terminally differentiated effector memory CD45RA+ cells were excluded by CCR7 positive selection of CD45RO-negative cells. The specimen was naive CD8+ T cells sorted from blood. The receptors were sampled from a man in his late teens or twenties in good health.

J is TRBJ2-2 and V is TRBV7-9, with 8 bases identical to TRBD2. Per germline, CDR1 SEHNR and CDR2 FQNEAQ (reference sequence). J lost 4 bases, V lost 5 bases, and 6 bases had no gene match. This CDR3 contains 15 residues. CDR3 in DNA: TGTGCCAGCAGCGGGGAGGGACTAGTCACCGGGGAGCTGTTTTTT. Translated: CASSGEGLVTGELFF.

This clone was seen once. The rearrangement joins TRBV5-6 to TRBJ2-7; unclear D gene. The CDR3 has 15 residues. The germline gives CDR1 SGHDT, CDR2 YYEEEE. The V end lost 5 bases, the J end lost 5 bases, and 20 bases lay between the germline ends. In DNA form, the CDR3 reads TGTGCCAGCAGTTCTCCCCGCGTGGCGGTCCACGAGCAGTACTTC. This sequence encodes CASSSPRVAVHEQYF.

The CDR3 coding sequence is TGTGCCAGCAGCTTAACCGGGGAGGGTAGTGAAAAACTGTTTTTT. This encodes CASSLTGEGSEKLFF. The rearrangement joins TRBV11-2 to TRBJ1-4; D unclear. CDR3 length equals 15 residues. From germline, CDR1 is SGHAT and CDR2 FQNNGV. Trimming removed 2 bases at V and 7 bases at J, with 14 bases between. Full variable domain (outside the CDR3, taken from reference TRBV11-2 and TRBJ1-4): EAGVAQSPRYKIIEKRQSVAFWCNPISGHATLYWYQQILGQGPKLLIQFQNNGVVDDSQLPKDRFSAERLKGVDSTLKIQPAKLEDSAVYLCASSLTGEGSEKLFFGSGTQLSVL.